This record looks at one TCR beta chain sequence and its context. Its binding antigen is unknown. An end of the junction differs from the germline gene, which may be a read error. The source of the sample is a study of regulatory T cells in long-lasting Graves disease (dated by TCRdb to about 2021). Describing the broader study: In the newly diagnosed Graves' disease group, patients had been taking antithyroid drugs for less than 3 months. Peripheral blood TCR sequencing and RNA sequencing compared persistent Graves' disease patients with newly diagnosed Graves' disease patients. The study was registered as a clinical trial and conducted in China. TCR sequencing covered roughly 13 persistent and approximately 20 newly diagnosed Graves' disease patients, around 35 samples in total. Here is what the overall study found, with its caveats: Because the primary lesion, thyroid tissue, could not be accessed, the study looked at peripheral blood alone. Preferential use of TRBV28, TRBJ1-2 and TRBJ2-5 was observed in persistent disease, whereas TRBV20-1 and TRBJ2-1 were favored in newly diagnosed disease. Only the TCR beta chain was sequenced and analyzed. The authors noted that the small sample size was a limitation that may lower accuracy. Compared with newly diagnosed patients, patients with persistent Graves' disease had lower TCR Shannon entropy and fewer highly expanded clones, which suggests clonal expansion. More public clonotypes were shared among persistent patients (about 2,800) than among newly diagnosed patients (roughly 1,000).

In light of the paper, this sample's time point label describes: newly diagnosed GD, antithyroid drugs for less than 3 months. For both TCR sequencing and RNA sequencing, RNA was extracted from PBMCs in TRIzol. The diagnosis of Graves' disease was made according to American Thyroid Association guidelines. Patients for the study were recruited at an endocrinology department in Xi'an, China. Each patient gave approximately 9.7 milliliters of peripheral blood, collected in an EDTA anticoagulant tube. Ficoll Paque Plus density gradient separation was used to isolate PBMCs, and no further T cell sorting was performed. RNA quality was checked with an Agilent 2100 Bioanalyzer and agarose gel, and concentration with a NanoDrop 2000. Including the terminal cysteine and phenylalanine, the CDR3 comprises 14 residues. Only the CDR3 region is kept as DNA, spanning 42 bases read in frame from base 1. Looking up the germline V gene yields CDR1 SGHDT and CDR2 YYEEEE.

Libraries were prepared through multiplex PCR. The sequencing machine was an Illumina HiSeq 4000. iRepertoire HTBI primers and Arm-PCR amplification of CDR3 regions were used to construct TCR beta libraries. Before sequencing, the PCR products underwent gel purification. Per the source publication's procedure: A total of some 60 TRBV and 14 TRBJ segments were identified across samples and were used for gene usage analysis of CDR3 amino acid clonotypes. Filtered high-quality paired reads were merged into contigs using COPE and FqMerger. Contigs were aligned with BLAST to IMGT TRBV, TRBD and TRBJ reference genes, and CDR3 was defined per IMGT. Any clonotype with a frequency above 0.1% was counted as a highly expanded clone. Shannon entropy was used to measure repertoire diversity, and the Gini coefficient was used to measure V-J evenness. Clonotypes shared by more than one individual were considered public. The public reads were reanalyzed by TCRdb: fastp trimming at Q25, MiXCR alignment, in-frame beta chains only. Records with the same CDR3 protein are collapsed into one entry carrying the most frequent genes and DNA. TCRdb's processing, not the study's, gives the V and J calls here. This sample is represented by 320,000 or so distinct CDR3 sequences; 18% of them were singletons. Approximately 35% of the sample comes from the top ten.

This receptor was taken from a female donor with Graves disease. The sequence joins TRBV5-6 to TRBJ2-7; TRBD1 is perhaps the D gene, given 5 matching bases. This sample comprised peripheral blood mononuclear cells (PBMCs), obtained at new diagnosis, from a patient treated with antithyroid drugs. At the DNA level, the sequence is TGTGCCAGCAGCTTACGGACACGGTCCTACGAGGAGTACTTC. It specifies CASSLRTRSYEEYF.